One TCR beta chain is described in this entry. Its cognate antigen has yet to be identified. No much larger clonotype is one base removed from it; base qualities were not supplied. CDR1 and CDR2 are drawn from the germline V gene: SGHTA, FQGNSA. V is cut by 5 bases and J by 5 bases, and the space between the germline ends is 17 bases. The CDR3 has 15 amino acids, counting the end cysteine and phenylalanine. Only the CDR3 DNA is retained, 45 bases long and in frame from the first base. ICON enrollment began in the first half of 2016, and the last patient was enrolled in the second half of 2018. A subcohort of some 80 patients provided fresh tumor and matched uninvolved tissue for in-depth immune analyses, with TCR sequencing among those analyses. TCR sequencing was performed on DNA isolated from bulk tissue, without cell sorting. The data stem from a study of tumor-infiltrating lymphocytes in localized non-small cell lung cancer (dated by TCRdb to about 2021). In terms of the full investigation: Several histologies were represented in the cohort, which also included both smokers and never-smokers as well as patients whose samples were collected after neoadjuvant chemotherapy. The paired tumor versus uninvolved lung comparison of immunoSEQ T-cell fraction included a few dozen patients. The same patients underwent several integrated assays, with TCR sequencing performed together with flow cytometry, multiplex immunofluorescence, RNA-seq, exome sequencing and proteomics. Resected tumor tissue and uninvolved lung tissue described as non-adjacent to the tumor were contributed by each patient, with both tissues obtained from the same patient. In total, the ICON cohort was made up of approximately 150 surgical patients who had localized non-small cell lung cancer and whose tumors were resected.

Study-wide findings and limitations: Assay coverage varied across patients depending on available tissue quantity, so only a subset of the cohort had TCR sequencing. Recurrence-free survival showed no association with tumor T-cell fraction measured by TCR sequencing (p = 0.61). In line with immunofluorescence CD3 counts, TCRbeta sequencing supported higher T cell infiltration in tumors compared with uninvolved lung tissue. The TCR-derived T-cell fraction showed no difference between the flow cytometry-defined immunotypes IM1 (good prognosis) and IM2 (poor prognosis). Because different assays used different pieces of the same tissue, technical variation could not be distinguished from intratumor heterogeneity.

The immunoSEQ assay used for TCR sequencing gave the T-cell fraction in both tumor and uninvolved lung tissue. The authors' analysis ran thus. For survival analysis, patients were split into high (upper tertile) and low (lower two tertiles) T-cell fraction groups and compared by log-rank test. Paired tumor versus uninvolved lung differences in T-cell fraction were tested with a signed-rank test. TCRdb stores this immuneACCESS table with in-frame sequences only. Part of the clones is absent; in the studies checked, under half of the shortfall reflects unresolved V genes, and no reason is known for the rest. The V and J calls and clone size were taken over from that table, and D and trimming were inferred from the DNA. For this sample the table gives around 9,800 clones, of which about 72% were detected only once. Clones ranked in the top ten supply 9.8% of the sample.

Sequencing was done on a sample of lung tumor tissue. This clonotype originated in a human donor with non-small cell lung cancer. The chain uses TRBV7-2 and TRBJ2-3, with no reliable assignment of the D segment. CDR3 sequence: CASSEVGWRQDTQYF. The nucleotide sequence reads TGTGCCAGCAGCGAAGTTGGTTGGAGACAAGATACGCAGTATTTT. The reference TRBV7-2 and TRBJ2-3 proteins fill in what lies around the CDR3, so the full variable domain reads GAGVSQSPSNKVTEKGKDVELRCDPISGHTALYWYRQSLGQGLEFLIYFQGNSAPDKSGLPSDRFSAERTGGSVSTLTIQRTQQEDSAVYLCASSEVGWRQDTQYFGPGTRLTVL.